Sequencing of this TCR beta chain was carried out in a study of OX40 agonist ivuxolimab in advanced cancers. As for the study in general: Patients were around 83% male with ages about 23 to 79, mean approximately 62. Three patients showed partial responses: one hepatocellular carcinoma and two cutaneous melanoma cases. Findings of the study overall: Both blood CD4+ and CD8+ T cells showed clonal growth by week 6 at 0.1 to 3.0 mg/kg.

Comment on this clone: Its antigen is as yet unknown.

The ends were cut back, 3 bases at V and 7 bases at J, with 12 bases in the middle. Germline V gene sequence: CDR1 SNHLY, CDR2 FYNNEI. This CDR3 contains 13 residues. Cycle 7 day 1, cycle 4 day 1, and baseline were the timepoints at which blood was sampled. Assay: immunoSEQ multiplex PCR; the TCRdb copy retains only in-frame clones and omits some. Found here are about 90,000 clones, about 87% of them singletons; the top ten hold about 7%. The input for sequencing was CD4+ or CD8+ T cells sorted from blood, taken in a trial of the OX40 agonist ivuxolimab. This clonotype was obtained from an adult with an advanced solid tumor such as melanoma, head and neck, liver or kidney cancer. The chain carries TRBV2 and TRBJ2-5, with D perhaps TRBD2 (6 bases). This chain's CDR3 is CASSEDPRGTQYF. Here the CDR3 DNA reads TGTGCCAGCAGTGAGGACCCGCGGGGGACCCAGTACTTC.